This T cell receptor (beta chain) was observed in a study of response to subunit inactivated influenza vaccine. With 0 bases removed from V and 14 bases from J, the gap between germline ends came to 16 bases. CDR3 length: 13 residues. Germline V lookup: CDR1 SGDLS, CDR2 YYNGEE. TCRdb passed the RT-PCR reads through MiXCR, listing each CDR3 protein once. Among hundreds of thousands of distinct CDR3 sequences listed, roughly 23% were seen once. The chain employs TRBV9 and TRBJ2-3, with D tentatively TRBD1 or TRBD2 (5 bases each). The TCR originated in a man aged 45-65 years who received an inactivated influenza vaccine. The sequencing used CD4+ T cells sorted from PBMCs, collected more than 4 days after vaccination. The CDR3 sequence: CASSVETTGLVYF. The CDR3, as DNA: TGTGCCAGCAGCGTAGAAACAACAGGACTCGTGTATTTT. Combining the CDR3 with reference TRBV9 and TRBJ2-3 gives the whole variable domain DSGVTQTPKHLITATGQRVTLRCSPRSGDLSVYWYQQSLDQGLQFLIQYYNGEERAKGNILERFSAQQFPDLHSELNLSSLELGDSALYFCASSVETTGLVYFGPGTRLTVL.